This entry describes one TCR beta chain. No antigen is known for it. The data were obtained in a study of PD-L1 blockade in urothelial cancer. In the study overall: The patients had undergone anywhere from 0 to 3 prior chemotherapy regimens. Per blood sample, T cells had a median of about 130,000. General study findings and limits: Durable-benefit patients expanded tumor-associated blood clones more at 3 weeks.

The templates were synthetic TCR analogs, and they were spiked into each PCR. Clones were sequenced by immunoSEQ multiplex PCR, and TCRdb holds only the in-frame ones, with some missing. This table has roughly 84,000 clones, roughly 87% appearing once. The germline V and J ends were trimmed by 4 bases and 3 bases, with 18 bases remaining between them. The V gene's germline CDR1 is LNHDA and CDR2 SQIVND (reference sequence). The CDR3 totals 16 residues. This receptor was obtained from a man aged 65-85 years with urothelial cancer. The rearrangement links TRBV19 to TRBJ1-1, with TRBD1 as a possible D gene (5 bases). Sequences were derived from PBMCs, sampled around atezolizumab (anti-PD-L1) treatment. The CDR3 sequence is CASSTLDTGGDTEAFF. For the CDR3, the DNA is TGTGCCAGTAGTACTTTGGACACCGGGGGGGACACTGAAGCTTTCTTT.